These T cell receptor beta chains were read from a single sample in a study of CD8 T cells in Susac syndrome. Using its own MiXCR run on the immunoSEQ multiplex PCR reads, TCRdb lists one record per CDR3 protein. The sample consists of 100,000 to 150,000 distinct CDR3 sequences, about 95% of them appearing once. The source material was CD8+ T cells from PBMCs. These receptors were taken from a human donor with Susac syndrome. The CDR3 runs from the conserved cysteine through the conserved F or W. D genes are given only for firm matches. The size field is filled for only some rows; it gives once, few, many or a size class.

TRBD1	18	TRBV6-2/TRBV6-3	.	TRBJ1-4	TGTGCCAGCAGTTACCCCGGGACAGCGGGGATAACTAATGAAAAACTGTTTTTT	CASSYPGTAGITNEKLFF
TRBD2	14	TRBV19	.	TRBJ2-1	TGTGCCAGTTCAGCGGGAGGAAATTACAATGAGCAGTTCTTC	CASSAGGNYNEQFF
TRBD2	17	TRBV9	.	TRBJ2-3	TGTGCCAGCAGCGTCAGCCCGACTAGCGGCTACACAGATACGCAGTATTTT	CASSVSPTSGYTDTQYF
.	14	TRBV27	.	TRBJ2-2	TGTGCCAGCAGTCAAATGCTGGGAACCGGGGAGCTGTTTTTT	CASSQMLGTGELFF
.	14	TRBV27	.	TRBJ1-2	TGTGCCAGCAGTTTAAGGGGGATAAACTATGGCTACACCTTC	CASSLRGINYGYTF
TRBD2	15	TRBV29-1	.	TRBJ2-3	TGCAGCGCAAACGGGGGGGATGGGCGAGCAGATACGCAGTATTTT	CSANGGDGRADTQYF
.	15	TRBV6-6	.	TRBJ2-5	TGTGCCAGCAGAACAACGTCGGGGCGGAAAGAGACCCAGTACTTC	CASRTTSGRKETQYF
TRBD1	15	TRBV12-3/TRBV12-4	.	TRBJ1-4	TGTGCCAGCAGTTTTCGGCACAGGGGGGATGAAAAACTGTTTTTT	CASSFRHRGDEKLFF
.	13	TRBV12-3/TRBV12-4	.	TRBJ2-7	TGTGCCAGCAGTTCGGGACCGAGCACCGAGCAGTACTTC	CASSSGPSTEQYF
TRBD1	14	TRBV7-9	.	TRBJ2-7	TGTGCCAGCAGCTTGGGGGGACAGGGCTACGAGCAGTACTTC	CASSLGGQGYEQYF
TRBD1	13	TRBV6-2/TRBV6-3	.	TRBJ2-1	TGTGCCAGCATTACATTCGGGACAGTGGAGCAGTTCTTC	CASITFGTVEQFF
.	15	TRBV7-9	.	TRBJ1-1	TGTGCCAGCAGCCTCCCCGGGTCCCATGACACTGAAGCTTTCTTT	CASSLPGSHDTEAFF
.	18	TRBV25-1	.	TRBJ2-1	TGTGCCAGCAGTCCGCCTGGGGATTCCCTAAGCTCCTACAATGAGCAGTTCTTC	CASSPPGDSLSSYNEQFF
.	15	TRBV4-3	.	TRBJ2-3	TGCGCCAGCAGCCAAGATCGGCAGGGGCGCGATACGCAGTATTTT	CASSQDRQGRDTQYF
.	14	TRBV13	.	TRBJ1-2	TGTGCCAGCATCACCCGAGGGTCTAACTATGGCTACACCTTC	CASITRGSNYGYTF
TRBD2	17	TRBV27	.	TRBJ2-1	TGTGCCAGCAGTTTTACGGGGATAGCGGGAGGGCCGGATGAGCAGTTCTTC	CASSFTGIAGGPDEQFF
TRBD1	17	TRBV4-3	once	TRBJ1-3	TGCGCCAGCAGCCAAGCTTCTGGGACAGGCTCTGGAAACACCATATATTTT	CASSQASGTGSGNTIYF
.	13	TRBV27	.	TRBJ1-5	TGTGCCAGCAGTTTATCAGGAGATCAGCCCCAGCATTTT	CASSLSGDQPQHF
TRBD1	16	TRBV18	.	TRBJ2-7	TGTGCCAGCTCACCACCCGGGACAGTTTGGTCGTACGAGCAGTACTTC	CASSPPGTVWSYEQYF
.	12	TRBV5-1	.	TRBJ2-5	TGCGCCAGCACCCAAAGGGGGGAGACCCAGTACTTC	CASTQRGETQYF
.	13	TRBV9	.	TRBJ2-7	TGTGCCAGCAGCGTAGGCAGCTCCTACGAGCAGTACTTC	CASSVGSSYEQYF
.	13	TRBV20-1	.	TRBJ2-7	TGCAGTGCTAGAGATGGGGGATCCTACGAGCAGTACTTC	CSARDGGSYEQYF
.	14	TRBV20-1	.	TRBJ1-1	TGCAGTGCTAGAGCCGAGGGAGAGAACACTGAAGCTTTCTTT	CSARAEGENTEAFF
.	14	TRBV7-9	.	TRBJ1-2	TGTGCCAGCAGCTTATTAGGGGCAAACTATGGCTACACCTTC	CASSLLGANYGYTF
TRBD1	16	TRBV9	.	TRBJ2-3	TGTGCCAGCAGCCCCCGGACAGGGGATGGCACAGATACGCAGTATTTT	CASSPRTGDGTDTQYF
.	15	TRBV20-1	once	TRBJ1-2	TGCAGTGCTAGCCAAATTAAGACGGTCAACTATGGCTACACCTTC	CSASQIKTVNYGYTF
.	9	TRBV5-1	.	TRBJ1-5	TGCGCCAGCAATCAGCCCCAGCATTTT	CASNQPQHF
.	12	TRBV28	.	TRBJ2-2	TGTGCCAGCAGTAGGGGCACCGGGGAGCTGTTTTTT	CASSRGTGELFF
.	13	TRBV28	.	TRBJ2-5	TGTGCCAGCAGTTTATTACAGGGACAGACCCAGTACTTC	CASSLLQGQTQYF
.	15	TRBV12-3/TRBV12-4	.	TRBJ1-2	TGTGCCAGCAGTTTAGGCCCGTCAGTTAACTATGGCTACACCTTC	CASSLGPSVNYGYTF
TRBD1	15	TRBV20-1	.	TRBJ2-1	TGCAGTGCTCCAGGCCGGGACAGGGGGCTTGATGAGCAGTTCTTC	CSAPGRDRGLDEQFF
.	12	TRBV28	.	TRBJ2-2	TGTGCCAGCAGTTTGGCGAGGGTTGTGCTGTTTTTT	CASSLARVVLFF
.	12	TRBV10-2	few	TRBJ1-1	TGCGCCAGCAGTGAGGTTAACACTGAAGCTTTCTTT	CASSEVNTEAFF
TRBD1	21	TRBV12-5	.	TRBJ2-2	TGTGCTAGTGGTCCCCCCGAACCGGGACAGGGGGCGGGTATGGGCACCGGGGAGCTGTTTTTT	CASGPPEPGQGAGMGTGELFF
.	14	TRBV6-5	.	TRBJ1-5	TGTGCCAGCAGTTACTCTGCGGAGGCGGACCACCAGCATTTT	CASSYSAEADHQHF
.	17	TRBV4-3	.	TRBJ1-3	TGCGCCAGCAGCCAAGATAGGGCAGGAGGCTCTGGAAACACCATATATTTT	CASSQDRAGGSGNTIYF
.	17	TRBV6-1	.	TRBJ2-3	TGTGCCAGCAGTCCCCTTACCTTGCGGGGCCGCACAGATACGCAGTATTTT	CASSPLTLRGRTDTQYF
.	13	TRBV5-6	.	TRBJ2-1	TGTGCCAGCAGCTTGGGACTCGCCAATGAGCAGTTCTTC	CASSLGLANEQFF
TRBD2	15	TRBV12-3/TRBV12-4	.	TRBJ2-1	TGTGCCAGCAGTTGGACTAGCGGAACTTACAATGAGCAGTTCTTC	CASSWTSGTYNEQFF
TRBD2	15	TRBV12-3/TRBV12-4	once	TRBJ2-1	TGTGCCAGCAGAAGCGGGACCATTTCTAACAATGAGCAGTTCTTC	CASRSGTISNNEQFF
.	15	TRBV29-1	.	TRBJ2-7	TGCAGCGTCGGGGGGCTGGCGGGAGAGCCCTACGAGCAGTACTTC	CSVGGLAGEPYEQYF
.	20	TRBV25-1	.	TRBJ2-5	TGTGCCAGCAGTGAAACCCCTCGGACTGCCCGAGGGCGAACACAAGAGACCCAGTACTTC	CASSETPRTARGRTQETQYF
.	13	TRBV10-3	.	TRBJ1-1	TGTGCCATCACAGGGGTCTTGAACACTGAAGCTTTCTTT	CAITGVLNTEAFF
TRBD1	15	TRBV11-2	.	TRBJ2-1	TGTGCCAGCAGCTTAGAGTGGGGACAGTACAATGAGCAGTTCTTC	CASSLEWGQYNEQFF
TRBD2	14	TRBV7-3	.	TRBJ2-1	TGTGCCAGCAGGCTAGCGGGAGCCTCCCATGAGCAGTTCTTC	CASRLAGASHEQFF
.	14	TRBV10-3	.	TRBJ2-5	TGTGCCATCAGTGAGTGGGGGCGTCTGGAGACCCAGTACTTC	CAISEWGRLETQYF
.	12	TRBV25-1	.	TRBJ1-1	TGTGCCACCGAAACAGAGGGGACTGAAGCTTTCTTT	CATETEGTEAFF
TRBD2	16	TRBV7-2	.	TRBJ2-2	TGTGCCAGCAGCTTATCAGCGGGAGATTACACCGGGGAGCTGTTTTTT	CASSLSAGDYTGELFF
.	16	TRBV4-1	once	TRBJ2-7	TGCGCCAGCAGCAATAGGACAGCAGTACGCCCCTACGAGCAGTACTTC	CASSNRTAVRPYEQYF
.	13	TRBV19	.	TRBJ1-5	TGTGCCAGCGGGGGGGCCCTGGACCAGCCCCAGCATTTT	CASGGALDQPQHF